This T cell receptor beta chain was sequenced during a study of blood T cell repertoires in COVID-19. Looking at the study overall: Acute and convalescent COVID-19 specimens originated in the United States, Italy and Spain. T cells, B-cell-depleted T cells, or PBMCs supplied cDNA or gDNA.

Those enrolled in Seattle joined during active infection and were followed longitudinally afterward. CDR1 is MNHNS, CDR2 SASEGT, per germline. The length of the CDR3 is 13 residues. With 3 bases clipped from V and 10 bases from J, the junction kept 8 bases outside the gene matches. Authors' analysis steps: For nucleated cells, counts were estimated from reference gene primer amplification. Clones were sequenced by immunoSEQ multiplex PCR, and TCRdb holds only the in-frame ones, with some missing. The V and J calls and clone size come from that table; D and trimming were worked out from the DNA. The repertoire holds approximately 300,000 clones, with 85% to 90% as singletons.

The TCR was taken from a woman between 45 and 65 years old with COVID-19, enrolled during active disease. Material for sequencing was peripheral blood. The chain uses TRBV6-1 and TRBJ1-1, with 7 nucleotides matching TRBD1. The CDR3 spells CASSDGRQGRAFF. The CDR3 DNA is TGTGCCAGCAGTGACGGCCGACAGGGCCGAGCTTTCTTT.